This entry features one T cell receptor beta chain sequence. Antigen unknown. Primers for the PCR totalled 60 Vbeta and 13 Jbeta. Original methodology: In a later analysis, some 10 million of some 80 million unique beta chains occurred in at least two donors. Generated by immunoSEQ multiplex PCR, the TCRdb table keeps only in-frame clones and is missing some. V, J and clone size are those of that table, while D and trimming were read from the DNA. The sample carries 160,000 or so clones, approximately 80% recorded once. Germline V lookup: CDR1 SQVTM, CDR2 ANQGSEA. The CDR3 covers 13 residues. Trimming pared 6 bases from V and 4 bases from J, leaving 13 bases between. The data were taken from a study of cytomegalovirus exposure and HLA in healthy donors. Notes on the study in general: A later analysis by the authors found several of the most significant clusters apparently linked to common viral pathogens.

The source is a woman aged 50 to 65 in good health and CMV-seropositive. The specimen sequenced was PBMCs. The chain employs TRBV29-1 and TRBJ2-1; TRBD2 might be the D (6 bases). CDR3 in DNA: TGCAGCGTCGACGGGACTCCTTACAATGAGCAGTTCTTC. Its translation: CSVDGTPYNEQFF.